This T cell receptor beta chain emerged from a study of CD8+ T cells in alopecia areata. The overall study: Percent affected scalp area, the SALT score, rated treated patients' severity. Regarding the study as a whole: Among the top 100, expanded CD8+ clones, as well as scalp clonality, were significantly decreased by tofacitinib. There were also resident alphabeta T cells of normal skin sequenced in scalp samples.

Sequencing relied on a cDNA template that was reverse transcribed from extracted RNA. Profiled with immunoSEQ multiplex PCR; TCRdb holds only in-frame clones, not every one. The sample shows a few hundred thousand clones, approximately 72% of them seen only once. Indicated treatment: oral pan-JAK inhibitor, 5-10 mg twice daily. The CDR3 spans 13 residues. CDR1 and CDR2 from the germline V gene are SQVTM and ANQGSEA. V gave up 7 bases and J gave up 4 bases; unmatched junction bases: 5. About this clone itself: As yet, its antigen is unknown.

V gene TRBV29-1 combines with J gene TRBJ1-3, with TRBD1 matching 9 bases. The receptor was isolated from a human donor with alopecia areata. The sequencing used CD4+ T cells sorted from blood, collected at approximately week 42, from a patient treated with tofacitinib. This chain's CDR3 is CSAEQGAGNTIYF. CDR3 coding DNA: TGCAGCGCGGAACAGGGGGCCGGAAACACCATATATTTT. The variable domain in full, completed from reference TRBV29-1 and TRBJ1-3, reads SAVISQKPSRDICQRGTSLTIQCQVDSQVTMMFWYRQQPGQSLTLIATANQGSEATYESGFVIDKFPISRPNLTFSTLTVSNMSPEDSSIYLCSAEQGAGNTIYFGEGSWLTVV.